This TCR beta chain appears in the sequencing data of a study of blood T cell repertoires in COVID-19. Across the whole study: T cells, B-cell-depleted T cells, or PBMCs provided the cDNA or gDNA that served as material.

V was shortened by 0 bases and J by 2 bases, with 8 bases between the two germline ends. Looked up from germline, CDR1 is SGHRS and CDR2 is YFSETQ. The CDR3 extends over 14 amino acids. TCRdb keeps only in-frame clones here, not all; method: immunoSEQ multiplex PCR. This sample carries a few hundred thousand clones, roughly 87% of them seen once, and the ten largest clones take 0.9% to 1.2%. Participants' reported clinical history set cohort assignment. Symptom resolution, clearance, or two negative PCRs marked donors in Cohort 3 as recovered. This receptor was identified in a woman younger than 45 who had recovered from COVID-19. V gene TRBV5-1 combines with J gene TRBJ1-2, with D perhaps matching TRBD1 (5 bases). The material sequenced was PBMCs or T cells enriched from blood (not recorded which). Here the CDR3 DNA reads TGCGCCAGCAGCTTGGCCGACAGAAACTATGGCTACACCTTC. As protein: CASSLADRNYGYTF.